These 18 T cell receptor beta chains share one sample of origin, sequenced in a study of T cells in localized non-small cell lung cancer. Using immunoSEQ multiplex PCR, the repertoire was profiled, and TCRdb retains in-frame clones only, with some absent. The data contain 25,000 to 35,000 clones, over 75% of them singletons. The sample in question was peripheral blood, obtained before any cancer treatment. The receptors were sampled from a male donor older than 55 with stage III squamous cell lung carcinoma.

The rearrangement uses TRBV6-6 and TRBJ1-4; unclear D gene. Germline V lookup: CDR1 MNHNY, CDR2 SVGAGI (reference sequence). The CDR3 is made up of 15 amino acids. The V end lost 2 bases, the J end lost 4 bases, and 11 bases lay between the germline ends. CDR3 sequence: CASSYVGSGNEKLFF. The CDR3 DNA sequence: TGTGCCAGCAGTTACGTCGGATCGGGTAATGAAAAACTGTTTTTT.

This clone was observed a single time. As DNA, the CDR3 is TGTGCCAGCAGCAGCAGGCTAGCAATCAATGAGCAGTTCTTC. Its translation: CASSSRLAINEQFF. The chain joins TRBV7-2 to TRBJ2-1, with D possibly being TRBD2 (5 bases). Trimming took 5 bases from V and 6 from J, leaving 14 bases between them. CDR1 is SGHTA, CDR2 FQGNSA, per germline. This CDR3 has 14 amino acids.

The chain combines TRBV5-6 with TRBJ2-5; TRBD2 agrees at 9 bases. This CDR3 contains 15 residues. V shed 2 bases, J shed 1 base, and the junction held 3 bases outside the gene matches. Germline V CDR1 and CDR2: SGHDT, YYEEEE. For the CDR3, the DNA is TGTGCCAGCAGCTTTGGGCGGGGGGGCCAAGAGACCCAGTACTTC. This gives the protein CASSFGRGGQETQYF.

The rearrangement joins TRBV7-9 to TRBJ2-3; 7 bases are a match to TRBD1. This CDR3 has 14 residues. Trimming at V came to 4 bases and at J to 6 bases, leaving 7 bases not matched to a gene. Per the germline V gene, CDR1 is SEHNR and CDR2 is FQNEAQ (reference sequence). The CDR3 region has the DNA TGTGCCAGCAGCTCGGGACAGCCGGGGGATACGCAGTATTTT. Its protein product is CASSSGQPGDTQYF.

The chain recombines TRBV6-5 with TRBJ2-3, with D possibly matching TRBD2 (6 bases). The CDR3 loop spans 16 amino acids. V lost 2 bases to trimming and J lost 0 bases, with 12 bases between them. CDR1 is MNHEY and CDR2 is SVGAGI in the germline V gene. The CDR3 DNA sequence: TGTGCCAGCAGTTACGCGGGATCGCCTAGCACAGATACGCAGTATTTT. As protein: CASSYAGSPSTDTQYF.

This clone was detected once. The V gene is TRBV11-2, the J gene TRBJ2-1; 8 nucleotides match TRBD2. CDR3 size: 14 residues. Germline V gene lookup returns CDR1 SGHAT and CDR2 FQNNGV. The trim removed 2 bases at V and 9 bases at J, leaving 6 bases unmatched. This chain's CDR3 is CASSLNSGGVEQFF. CDR3 DNA: TGTGCCAGCAGCTTAAATTCGGGGGGGGTTGAGCAGTTCTTC.

The chain couples TRBV4-3 to TRBJ2-5; perhaps D is TRBD1 or TRBD2 (5 bases each). The V gene lost 4 bases and the J gene lost 5 bases, with 14 bases spanning the gap. This CDR3 spans 14 amino acids. CDR1 is LGHNA and CDR2 is YSLEER in the germline V gene. The CDR3 coding sequence is TGCGCCAGCAGCCGGACGAGGGGACGGGAGACCCAGTACTTC. It yields the protein CASSRTRGRETQYF.

The chain is built from TRBV19 and TRBJ2-7; unclear D gene. Between the trimmed V and J ends, which lost 3 bases and 6 bases, there was a span of 12 bases. The CDR3 runs to 13 residues. From germline, CDR1 is LNHDA and CDR2 SQIVND (reference sequence). The CDR3 DNA follows: TGTGCCAGTAGTATGCCCGGACGGCGCGAGCAGTACTTC. Encoded protein: CASSMPGRREQYF.

V gene TRBV7-2 combines with J gene TRBJ2-2; TRBD1 aligns across 10 bases. Trimming took 5 bases from V and 5 from J; bases not matched to a gene: 11. Germline loops: CDR1 SGHTA, CDR2 FQGNSA. This CDR3 is built from 17 residues. CDR3 nucleotide sequence: TGTGCCAGCAGCCCGGTTAGTCCGGGACAGGGGACCGGGGAGCTGTTTTTT. Translated: CASSPVSPGQGTGELFF.

The chain employs TRBV6-5 and TRBJ1-6; D unclear. Trimming took 4 bases from V and 5 from J, leaving 12 bases between them. This CDR3 is 15 amino acids long. Germline V lookup: CDR1 MNHEY, CDR2 SVGAGI. This CDR3 is CASSLTGSHNSPLHF. The CDR3 bases are TGTGCCAGCAGTTTAACGGGGTCCCATAATTCACCCCTCCACTTT.

This clone rates as medium-sized. DNA for the CDR3: TGTGCCAGCAGCTTGGGAGATAGTCCTGAAGCTTTCTTT. Translation gives CASSLGDSPEAFF. V gene TRBV5-4 combines with J gene TRBJ1-1; D remains ambiguous. The CDR3 runs 13 residues. V was shortened by 0 bases and J by 6 bases, with 9 bases between the two germline ends. Germline CDR1 is SGHNT and CDR2 is YYREEE (reference sequence).

V usage is TRBV4-1 and J usage is TRBJ2-6; 8 bases fit TRBD1. Losses at the gene ends were 4 bases for V and 0 bases for J; bases not matched to a gene: 5. This CDR3 spans 17 amino acids. Germline CDR1 MGHRA, CDR2 YSYEKL. The CDR3 region has the DNA TGCGCCAGCAGCCTCGGGACAGGCAACTCTGGGGCCAACGTCCTGACTTTC. This encodes CASSLGTGNSGANVLTF.

The chain links TRBV5-6 to TRBJ2-1; TRBD2 agrees at 7 bases. Germline V gene data show CDR1 as SGHDT and CDR2 as YYEEEE. Trimming at V came to 2 bases and at J to 6 bases, leaving 5 bases not matched to a gene. The CDR3 totals 14 residues. Written as DNA, the CDR3 is TGTGCCAGCAGCTTAAGACTAGCACCCAATGAGCAGTTCTTC. It is translated as CASSLRLAPNEQFF.

The chain is built from TRBV28 and TRBJ2-7, with no clear D. The CDR3 totals 11 residues. The germline V and J ends were trimmed by 4 bases and 5 bases, with 6 bases remaining between them. Looked up from germline, CDR1 is MDHEN and CDR2 is SYDVKM. CDR3 sequence reads: CASSYLNEQYF. For the CDR3, the DNA is TGTGCCAGCAGTTACTTGAACGAGCAGTACTTC. Full variable domain (rest looked up from reference TRBV28 and TRBJ2-7): DVKVTQSSRYLVKRTGEKVFLECVQDMDHENMFWYRQDPGLGLRLIYFSYDVKMKEKGDIPEGYSVSREKKERFSLILESASTNQTSMYLCASSYLNEQYFGPGTRLTVT.

J is TRBJ1-3 and V is TRBV7-8, with a possible D match to TRBD1 (6 bases). The CDR3 is made up of 19 amino acids. Between the trimmed V and J ends, which lost 5 bases and 1 base, there was a span of 24 bases. Germline-derived CDR1 and CDR2 are SGHVS and FQNEAQ. In nucleotides, the CDR3 is TGTGCCAGCAGCCGCCTCGGGGGGGCGAATCTAGGGTCTGGAAACACCATATATTTT. It yields the protein CASSRLGGANLGSGNTIYF.

This sequence joins TRBV19 and TRBJ2-3; 8 bases line up with TRBD2. The CDR3 consists of 15 residues. Germline lookup yields CDR1 LNHDA and CDR2 SQIVND (reference sequence). Trimming took 6 bases from V and 1 from J; bases not matched to a gene: 6. Here the CDR3 reads CASSPLLAGTDTQYF. The CDR3 nucleotides are TGTGCCAGTAGCCCCCTACTAGCGGGCACAGATACGCAGTATTTT.

The chain links TRBV2 to TRBJ1-1; D is unclear. This CDR3 spans 15 amino acids. Trimming pared 3 bases from V and 1 base from J, leaving 12 bases between. CDR1 SNHLY and CDR2 FYNNEI come from the germline V gene. For the CDR3, the DNA is TGTGCCAGCAGTGAGTCCATAGGAGCGAACACTGAAGCTTTCTTT. This codes for CASSESIGANTEAFF.

The chain employs TRBV4-3 and TRBJ1-4, with D perhaps matching TRBD1 (5 bases). CDR1 is LGHNA and CDR2 is YSLEER in the germline V gene. The CDR3 is 18 amino acids. V lost 0 bases and J 2 bases, leaving 16 bases between the germline ends. Here the CDR3 DNA reads TGCGCCAGCAGCCAAGAGGTGAGGGGAAGACCGACTAATGAAAAACTGTTTTTT. This codes for CASSQEVRGRPTNEKLFF.